One T cell receptor beta chain is described in this entry. The antigen is undetermined. This sample is drawn from a study of T cells in Graves' hyperthyroidism and ophthalmopathy. Study conclusions and caveats: Progression to ophthalmopathy was predicted a median of about six months early.

The CDR3 regions of TCR beta were amplified from RNA transcripts. Primed by the HTBI set, a first-round RT-PCR was run on the TCR CDR3. TCRdb re-called the multiplex PCR reads with MiXCR, one entry per CDR3 protein. The sample consists of 750,000 to 900,000 distinct CDR3 sequences, over 35% of them appearing once. Germline CDR1 and CDR2: MNHNY and SVGAGI (reference sequence). The germline V and J ends were trimmed by 0 bases and 9 bases, with 11 bases remaining between them. The CDR3 runs to 14 residues. The chain is built from TRBV6-6 and TRBJ2-2; the D is unclear. This receptor was obtained from a man aged 18-30 years with Graves' hyperthyroidism. The material sequenced was blood. The CDR3 is CASSYSGAVRELFF. CDR3 coding DNA: TGTGCCAGCAGTTACTCGGGCGCTGTGAGGGAGCTGTTTTTT.